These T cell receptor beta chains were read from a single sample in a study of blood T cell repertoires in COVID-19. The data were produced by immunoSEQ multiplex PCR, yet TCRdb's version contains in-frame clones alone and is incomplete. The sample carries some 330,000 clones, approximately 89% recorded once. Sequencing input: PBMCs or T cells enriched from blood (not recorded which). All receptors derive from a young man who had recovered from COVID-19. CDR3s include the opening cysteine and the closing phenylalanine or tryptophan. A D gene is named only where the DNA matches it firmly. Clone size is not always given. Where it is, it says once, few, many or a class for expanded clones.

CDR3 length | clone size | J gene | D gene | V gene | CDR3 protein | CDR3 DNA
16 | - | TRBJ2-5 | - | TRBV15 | CATSRVEEELLETQYF | TGTGCCACCAGCAGAGTCGAGGAAGAATTGCTGGAGACCCAGTACTTC
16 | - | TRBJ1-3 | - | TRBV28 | CASSPTQGLTGNTIYF | TGTGCCAGCAGTCCTACACAGGGTCTAACTGGAAACACCATATATTTT
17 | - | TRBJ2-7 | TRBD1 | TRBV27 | CASSPYSGTGVRYEQYF | TGTGCCAGCAGTCCGTACTCCGGGACAGGGGTTAGGTACGAGCAGTACTTC
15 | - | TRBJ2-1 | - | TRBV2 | CASSEGEGGTRFMLF | TGTGCCAGCAGTGAAGGTGAGGGAGGAACCCGGTTTATGCTCTTC
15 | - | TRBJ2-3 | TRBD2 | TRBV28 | CASSLPRGGVDTQYF | TGTGCCAGCAGTTTACCCCGGGGGGGAGTCGATACGCAGTATTTT
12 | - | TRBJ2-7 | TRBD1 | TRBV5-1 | CASSAGGSEQYF | TGCGCCAGCAGTGCAGGGGGCAGCGAGCAGTACTTC
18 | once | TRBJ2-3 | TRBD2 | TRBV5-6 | CASSLELDRGDYTDTQYF | TGTGCCAGCAGCTTGGAACTGGACCGGGGGGACTACACAGATACGCAGTATTTT
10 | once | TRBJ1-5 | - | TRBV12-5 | CATGRGPQHF | TGTGCTACCGGGCGGGGGCCCCAGCATTTT
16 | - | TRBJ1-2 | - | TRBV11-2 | CASSLGAGGGYYGYTF | TGTGCCAGCAGCTTAGGGGCGGGAGGTGGCTACTATGGCTACACCTTC
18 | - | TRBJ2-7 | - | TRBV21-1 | CASSKNARTGKSSYEQYF | TGTGCCAGCAGCAAAAATGCCCGAACAGGGAAGAGCTCCTACGAGCAGTACTTC
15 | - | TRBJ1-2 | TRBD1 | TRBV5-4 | CASMPRNRGNYGYTF | TGTGCCAGCATGCCGAGGAACAGGGGGAACTATGGCTACACCTTC
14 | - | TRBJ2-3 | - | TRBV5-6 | CASSLDGVTDTQYF | TGTGCCAGCAGCTTGGACGGGGTCACAGATACGCAGTATTTT
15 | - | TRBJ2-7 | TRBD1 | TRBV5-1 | CASSFQTGRSYEQYF | TGCGCCAGCAGCTTTCAGACAGGGCGCTCCTACGAGCAGTACTTC
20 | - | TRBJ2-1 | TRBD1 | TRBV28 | CASSLPGQGGNRGSYNEQFF | TGTGCCAGCAGTCTACCGGGACAGGGCGGTAATAGGGGCTCCTACAATGAGCAGTTCTTC
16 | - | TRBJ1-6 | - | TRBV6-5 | CASSYATGRGYSPLHF | TGTGCCAGCAGTTACGCCACCGGTCGGGGATATTCACCCCTCCACTTT
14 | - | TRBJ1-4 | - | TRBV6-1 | CASSDTGGNEKLFF | TGTGCCAGCAGTGACACGGGAGGGAATGAAAAACTGTTTTTT
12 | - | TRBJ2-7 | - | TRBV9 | CASSLDLGEQYF | TGTGCCAGCAGCCTAGACCTAGGCGAGCAGTACTTC